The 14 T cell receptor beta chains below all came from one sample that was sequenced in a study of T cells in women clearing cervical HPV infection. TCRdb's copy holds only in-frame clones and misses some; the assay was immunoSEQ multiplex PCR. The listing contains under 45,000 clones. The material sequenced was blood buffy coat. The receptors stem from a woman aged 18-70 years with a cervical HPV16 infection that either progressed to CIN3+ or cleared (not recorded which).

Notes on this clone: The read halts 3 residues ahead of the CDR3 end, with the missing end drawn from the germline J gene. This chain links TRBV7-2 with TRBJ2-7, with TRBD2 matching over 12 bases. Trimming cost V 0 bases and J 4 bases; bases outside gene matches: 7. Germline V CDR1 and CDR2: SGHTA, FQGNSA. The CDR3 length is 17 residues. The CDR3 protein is CASSLATSGSWVYEQYF. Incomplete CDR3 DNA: TGTGCCAGCAGCTTAGCGACTAGCGGGAGTTGGGTGTACGAG.

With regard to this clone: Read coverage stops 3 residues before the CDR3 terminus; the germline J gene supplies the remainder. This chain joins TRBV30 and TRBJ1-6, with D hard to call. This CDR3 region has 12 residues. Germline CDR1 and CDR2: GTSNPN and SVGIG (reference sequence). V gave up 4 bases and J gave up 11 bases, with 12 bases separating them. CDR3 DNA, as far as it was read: TGTGCCTGGAACTTCGGCGGTCCACCC. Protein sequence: CAWNFGGPP. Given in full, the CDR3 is CAWNFGGPPLHF.

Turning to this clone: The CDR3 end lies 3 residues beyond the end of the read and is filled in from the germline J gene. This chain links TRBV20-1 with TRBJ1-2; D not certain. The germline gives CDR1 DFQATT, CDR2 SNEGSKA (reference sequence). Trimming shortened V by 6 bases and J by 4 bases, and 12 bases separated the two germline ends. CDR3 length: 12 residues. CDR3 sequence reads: CSATDWSYGYTF. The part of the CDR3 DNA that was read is TGCAGTGCGACGGACTGGAGCTATGGC.

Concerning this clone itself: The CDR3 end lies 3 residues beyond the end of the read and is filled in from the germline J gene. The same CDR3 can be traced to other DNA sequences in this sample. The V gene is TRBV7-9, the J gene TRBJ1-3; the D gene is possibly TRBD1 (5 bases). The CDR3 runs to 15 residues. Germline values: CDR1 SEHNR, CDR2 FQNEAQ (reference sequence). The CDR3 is CASSPDAGIILTIYF. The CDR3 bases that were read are TGTGCCAGCAGCCCGGATGCAGGGATAATCCTCACT.

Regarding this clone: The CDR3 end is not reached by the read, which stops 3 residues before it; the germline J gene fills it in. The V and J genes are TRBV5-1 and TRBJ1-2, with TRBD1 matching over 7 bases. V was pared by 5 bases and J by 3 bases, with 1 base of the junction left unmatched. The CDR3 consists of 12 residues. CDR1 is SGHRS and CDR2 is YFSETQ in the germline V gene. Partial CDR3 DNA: TGCGCCAGCAGTCAGGGGGACTATGGC. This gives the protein CASSQGDYG. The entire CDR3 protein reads CASSQGDYGYTF.

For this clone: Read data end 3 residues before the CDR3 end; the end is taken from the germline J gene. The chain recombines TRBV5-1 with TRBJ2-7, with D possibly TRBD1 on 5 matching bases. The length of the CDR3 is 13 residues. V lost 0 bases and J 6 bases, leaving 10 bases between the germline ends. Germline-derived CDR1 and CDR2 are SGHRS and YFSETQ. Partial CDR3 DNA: TGCGCCAGCAGCTTGGCAGGGCGATTCGAG. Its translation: CASSLAGRFE. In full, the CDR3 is CASSLAGRFEQYF.

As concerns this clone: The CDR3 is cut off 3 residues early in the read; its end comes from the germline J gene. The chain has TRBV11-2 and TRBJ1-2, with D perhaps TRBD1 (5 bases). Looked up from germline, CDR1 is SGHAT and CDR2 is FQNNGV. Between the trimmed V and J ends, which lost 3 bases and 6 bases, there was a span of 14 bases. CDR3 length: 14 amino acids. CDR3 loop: CASSLNRGDDGYTF. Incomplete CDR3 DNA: TGTGCCAGCAGCTTGAATCGGGGGGATGATGGC.

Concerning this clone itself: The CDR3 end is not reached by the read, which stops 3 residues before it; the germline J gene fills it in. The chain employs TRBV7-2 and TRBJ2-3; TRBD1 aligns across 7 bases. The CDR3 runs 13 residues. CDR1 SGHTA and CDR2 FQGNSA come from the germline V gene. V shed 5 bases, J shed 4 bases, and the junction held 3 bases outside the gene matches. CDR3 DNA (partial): TGTGCCAGCAGCACTACAGGGGCAGATACG. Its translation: CASSTTGADT. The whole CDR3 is CASSTTGADTQYF.

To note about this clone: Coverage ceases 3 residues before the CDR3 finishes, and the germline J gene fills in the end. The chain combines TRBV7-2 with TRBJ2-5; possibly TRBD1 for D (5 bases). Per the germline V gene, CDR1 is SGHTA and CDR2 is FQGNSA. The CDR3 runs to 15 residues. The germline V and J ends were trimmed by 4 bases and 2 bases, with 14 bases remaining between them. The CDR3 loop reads CASSSYPQGQETQYF. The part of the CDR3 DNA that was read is TGTGCCAGCAGCTCCTACCCCCAGGGTCAAGAGACC.

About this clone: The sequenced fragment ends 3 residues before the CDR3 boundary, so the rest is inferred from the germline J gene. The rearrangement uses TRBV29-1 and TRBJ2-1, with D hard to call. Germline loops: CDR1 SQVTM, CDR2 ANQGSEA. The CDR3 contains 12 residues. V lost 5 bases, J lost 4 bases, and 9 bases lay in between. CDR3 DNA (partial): TGCAGCGTTTCCAGATCATACAATGAG. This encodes CSVSRSYNE. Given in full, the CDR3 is CSVSRSYNEQFF.

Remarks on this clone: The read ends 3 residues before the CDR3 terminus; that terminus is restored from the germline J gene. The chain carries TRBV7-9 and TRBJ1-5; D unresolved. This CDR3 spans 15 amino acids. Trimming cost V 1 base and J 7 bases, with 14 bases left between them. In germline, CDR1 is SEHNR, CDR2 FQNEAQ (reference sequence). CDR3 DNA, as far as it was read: TGTGCCAGCAGCTTAGGGGCGGGGAATGAACAGCCC. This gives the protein CASSLGAGNEQP. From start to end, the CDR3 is CASSLGAGNEQPQHF.

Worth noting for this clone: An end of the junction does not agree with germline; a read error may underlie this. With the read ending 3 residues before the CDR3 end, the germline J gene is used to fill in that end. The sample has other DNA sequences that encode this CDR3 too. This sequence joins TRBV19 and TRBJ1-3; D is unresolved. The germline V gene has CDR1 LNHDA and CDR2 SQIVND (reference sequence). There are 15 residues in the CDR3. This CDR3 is CASSSRTDSGNTIYF. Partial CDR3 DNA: TGTGCCAGTAGTTCCCGGACGGACTCTGGAAACACT. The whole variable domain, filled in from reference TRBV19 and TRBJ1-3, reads DGGITQSPKYLFRKEGQNVTLSCEQNLNHDAMYWYRQDPGQGLRLIYYSQIVNDFQKGDIAEGYSVSREKKESFPLTVTSAQKNPTAFYLCASSSRTDSGNTIYFGEGSWLTVV.

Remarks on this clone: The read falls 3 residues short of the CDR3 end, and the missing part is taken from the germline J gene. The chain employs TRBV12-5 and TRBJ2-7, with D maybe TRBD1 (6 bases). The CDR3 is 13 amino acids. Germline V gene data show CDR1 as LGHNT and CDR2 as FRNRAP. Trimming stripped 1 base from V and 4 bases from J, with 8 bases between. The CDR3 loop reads CASGLEQGYEQYF. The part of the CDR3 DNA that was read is TGTGCTAGTGGTTTGGAACAGGGTTACGAG.

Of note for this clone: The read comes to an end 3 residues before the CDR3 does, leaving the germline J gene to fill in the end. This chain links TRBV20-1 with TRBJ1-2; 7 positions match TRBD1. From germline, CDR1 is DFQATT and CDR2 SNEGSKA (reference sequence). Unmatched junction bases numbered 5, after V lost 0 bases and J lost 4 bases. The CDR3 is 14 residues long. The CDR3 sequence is CSAREEGATYGYTF. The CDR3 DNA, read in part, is TGCAGTGCTAGAGAGGAGGGGGCCACCTATGGC.